These 17 T cell receptor beta chains were sequenced from one sample in a study of OX40 agonist ivuxolimab in advanced cancers. Sequenced by immunoSEQ multiplex PCR; TCRdb stores in-frame clones only, minus some. The sample records 65,000 to 100,000 clones, around 84% being singletons. The source was CD4+ or CD8+ T cells sorted from blood, collected in a trial of the OX40 agonist ivuxolimab. These receptors all stem from an adult with an advanced solid tumor such as melanoma, head and neck, liver or kidney cancer.

The genes are TRBV4-2 and TRBJ2-3; 8 bases are shared with TRBD2. V was clipped by 0 bases and J by 3 bases; unmatched bases: 5. There are 16 residues in the CDR3. CDR1 LGHNA and CDR2 YNFKEQ come from the germline V gene. The CDR3 DNA is TGTGCCAGCAGCCAAGAGGCGGGAGGAGAGACAGATACGCAGTATTTT. Its protein is CASSQEAGGETDTQYF.

This clone was seen only once. The chain combines TRBV18 with TRBJ2-5; TRBD1 is a possible D gene (6 bases). Trimming took off 1 base at V and 4 bases at J, with 13 bases between the two ends. The CDR3 spans 15 residues. Looked up from germline, CDR1 is KGHSH and CDR2 is LQKENI. The chain's CDR3 is CASSPRWGRGETQYF. Written as DNA, the CDR3 is TGTGCCAGCTCACCACGGTGGGGCAGGGGAGAGACCCAGTACTTC.

This clone occurred a few times. The chain links TRBV5-1 to TRBJ1-4; 8 positions agree with TRBD1. CDR3 length equals 14 residues. Germline CDR1 SGHRS, CDR2 YFSETQ. V shed 4 bases and J 7 bases; nucleotides not matched to a gene: 6. The CDR3 is CASSRDRGGEKLFF. DNA of the CDR3: TGCGCCAGCAGCCGTGACAGGGGTGGTGAAAAACTGTTTTTT.

The J gene is TRBJ2-1, the V gene TRBV5-4, with 9 bases lining up with TRBD2. In germline, CDR1 is SGHNT, CDR2 YYREEE (reference sequence). This CDR3 has 17 residues. The ends lost 0 bases at V and 5 bases at J; junction bases unmatched: 9. CDR3 residues: CASSLAGGLAGDNEQFF. In nucleotides, the CDR3 is TGTGCCAGCAGCTTGGCCGGGGGACTAGCTGGGGACAATGAGCAGTTCTTC.

The J gene is TRBJ1-5, the V gene TRBV19, with 7 bases aligning to TRBD1. Unmatched junction bases numbered 12, after V lost 1 base and J lost 6 bases. The CDR3 is 17 amino acids. The germline gives CDR1 LNHDA, CDR2 SQIVND (reference sequence). This CDR3 reads CASSIVTLTGYAQPQHF. The CDR3 nucleotides read TGTGCCAGTAGTATAGTTACCCTGACAGGGTACGCTCAGCCCCAGCATTTT.

This clone was seen a single time. The chain has TRBV6-1 and TRBJ2-1, with D uncertain. CDR3 size: 13 residues. Between the trimmed V and J ends, which lost 6 bases and 9 bases, there was a span of 15 bases. Looked up from germline, CDR1 is MNHNS and CDR2 is SASEGT. CDR3 in DNA: TGTGCCAGCAGACCCCGGGCGGAAGGTGAGCAGTTCTTC. Protein sequence: CASRPRAEGEQFF.

This clone was seen just once. The chain has TRBV12-5 and TRBJ2-2; 8 nucleotides agree with TRBD2. Trimming removed 6 bases from V and 3 bases from J; junction bases left unmatched: 9. CDR3 length equals 16 residues. The germline gives CDR1 LGHNT, CDR2 FRNRAP. CDR3 in DNA: TGTGCTAGTGGGGCCGAGCGGGAGCGGGACACCGGGGAGCTGTTTTTT. It encodes CASGAERERDTGELFF.

The chain combines TRBV2 with TRBJ2-3; D perhaps matches TRBD1 (6 bases). The germline V gene has CDR1 SNHLY and CDR2 FYNNEI. V was clipped by 2 bases and J by 4 bases, with 13 bases between them. This CDR3 has 15 amino acids. CDR3 nucleotide sequence: TGTGCCAGCAGTGAACGGACAGAGGGAGCAGATACGCAGTATTTT. This encodes CASSERTEGADTQYF.

As for this clone: A junction end diverges from the germline sequence, so it may reflect a read error. Other DNA sequences in the same sample also yield this CDR3. The CDR3 sequence: CASSRTGYQPQHF. The DNA of the CDR3 is TGTGCCAGCAGTAGGACAGGGTATCAGCCCCAGCATTTC. The chain combines TRBV2 with TRBJ1-5, with 8 nucleotides matching TRBD1. The CDR3 loop spans 13 amino acids. Germline V gene data show CDR1 as SNHLY and CDR2 as FYNNEI.

The chain carries TRBV6-6 and TRBJ1-1; 8 positions agree with TRBD1. Unmatched junction bases numbered 7, after V lost 2 bases and J lost 8 bases. This CDR3 comprises 14 residues. Germline CDR1 is MNHNY and CDR2 is SVGAGI (reference sequence). The CDR3, as DNA: TGTGCCAGCAGTTACCCGGGACAGGAGGAAGAAGCTTTCTTT. As protein: CASSYPGQEEEAFF.

The V and J genes are TRBV27 and TRBJ2-2; perhaps TRBD1 as D (5 bases). CDR3 length equals 18 residues. Germline CDR1 MNHEY, CDR2 SMNVEV (reference sequence). Trimming cost V 3 bases and J 7 bases, with 24 bases left between them. CDR3 amino acids: CASSLQAGIPRVSGELFF. The CDR3 DNA is TGTGCCAGCAGTTTGCAAGCAGGGATCCCCAGGGTTAGCGGGGAGCTGTTTTTT.

The J gene is TRBJ2-5, the V gene TRBV6-6; D is perhaps TRBD2 (5 bases). The germline gives CDR1 MNHNY, CDR2 SVGAGI (reference sequence). The CDR3 sequence is 13 residues long. Deletions cut 7 bases from V and 5 bases from J, with 14 bases between. CDR3 coding DNA: TGTGCCAGCATAGAAGAGGGTTGGGAGACCCAGTACTTC. It is translated as CASIEEGWETQYF.

The chain recombines TRBV19 with TRBJ1-5; TRBD1 is a possible D gene (5 bases). CDR3 length equals 17 residues. Between the trimmed V and J ends, which lost 6 bases and 0 bases, there was a span of 18 bases. CDR1 LNHDA and CDR2 SQIVND come from the germline V gene (reference sequence). The CDR3 region has the DNA TGTGCCAGTAGCTACATCCTCGGGGGTCTTAGCAATCAGCCCCAGCATTTT. Translating gives CASSYILGGLSNQPQHF.

The J gene is TRBJ2-2, the V gene TRBV18; D may be TRBD2 (6 bases). Trimming left V 2 bases short and J 5 bases short, with 15 bases between. The CDR3 extends over 16 amino acids. Germline V gives CDR1 KGHSH, CDR2 LQKENI. CDR3 region: CASSPGGRQRTGELFF. The CDR3 DNA reads as TGTGCCAGCTCACCAGGAGGGCGGCAGCGAACCGGGGAGCTGTTTTTT. The complete variable domain, with remaining parts taken from reference TRBV18 and TRBJ2-2, reads NAGVMQNPRHLVRRRGQEARLRCSPMKGHSHVYWYRQLPEEGLKFMVYLQKENIIDESGMPKERFSAEFPKEGPSILRIQQVVRGDSAAYFCASSPGGRQRTGELFFGEGSRLTVL.

The chain recombines TRBV4-1 with TRBJ2-1; D is unclear. CDR3 length: 15 amino acids. Germline V CDR1 and CDR2: MGHRA, YSYEKL. V was cut by 0 bases and J by 10 bases, with 16 bases left in between. Here the CDR3 DNA reads TGCGCCAGCAGCCAAGAGGCGCACACCCTGGGGGAGCAGTTCTTC. Translating it yields CASSQEAHTLGEQFF.

V gene TRBV7-2 combines with J gene TRBJ1-4, with D tentatively TRBD1 (6 bases). The V end was cut by 5 bases, the J end by 5 bases, with 15 bases between. The CDR3 is 15 amino acids. CDR1 and CDR2 from the germline V gene are SGHTA and FQGNSA. Written as DNA, the CDR3 is TGTGCCAGCAGCCCAACGCGGGGGGGCAATGAAAAACTGTTTTTT. It is translated as CASSPTRGGNEKLFF.

The chain carries TRBV4-1 and TRBJ2-7, with TRBD2 matching over 8 bases. The germline CDR1 and CDR2 sequences are MGHRA and YSYEKL. Germline trimming cut 0 bases from V and 2 bases from J; bases unmatched to any gene: 6. CDR3 length equals 16 residues. The CDR3 loop reads CASSQECGGTTYEQYV. CDR3 bases: TGCGCCAGCAGCCAAGAGTGCGGGGGGACGACCTACGAGCAGTACGTC.